This T cell receptor (beta chain) emerged from a study of T cell repertoires in cytomegalovirus infection. Whole-study context: Indications of both CMV infection and matching HLA type were provided by public TCR beta signatures.

V was trimmed by 3 bases and J by 0 bases, leaving 10 bases between them. Germline CDR1 SGHKS, CDR2 YYEKEE (reference sequence). The CDR3 covers 15 residues. Concerning this clonotype: Its antigen is not identified.

Study-wide findings and caveats: The study found HLA-C-restricted CMV-specific TCR beta clonotypes dominating the ex vivo response. Totalled public TCR beta family frequency picked out people who carried CMV plus the relevant HLA.

TCRdb called the reads again in MiXCR, with one record for every CDR3 protein. The sample lists about 470,000 distinct CDR3 sequences; about two fifths were seen once. The receptor comes from a human donor in good health (CMV status not recorded). Some clones in this sample may be carry-over from other donors' samples. J is TRBJ1-3 and V is TRBV5-5; D not certain. The sequenced sample was cultured PBMCs, obtained from culture after CMV antigen stimulation. CDR3 DNA: TGTGCCAGCAGCTGGAACGAGGGCTCTGGAAACACCATATATTTT. Translating gives CASSWNEGSGNTIYF.